Presented here are 22 T cell receptor beta chains from one specimen sequenced in a study of blood T cells in healthy people across ages (dated by TCRdb to between 2014 and 2017). Preparation of the library involved 5' RACE. For sequencing, an Illumina HiSeq 2500 was employed. A second about 7 to 11 cycle PCR used a sample-barcoded 5' primer and a J-beta primer mix. Clones were called with MiXCR by TCRdb after fastp trimmed the public reads at Q25, and only in-frame beta chains were retained. Each record represents a unique CDR3 protein, reported with the most common genes and DNA among its rows. For this sample the table gives about 800,000 distinct CDR3 sequences, of which roughly 25% were detected only once. Jointly, the top ten make up 3% to 4% of the sample. Separately, the same data were catalogued under a study of T cells of mothers and their children.

Sequencing input: blood. Receptors originate from a boy aged 10-17 years in good health.

The chain links TRBV6-2 or TRBV6-3 to TRBJ2-3; perhaps TRBD2 as D (5 bases). V lost 6 bases, J lost 4 bases, and 20 bases lay in between. This CDR3 contains 16 residues. CDR1 is MNHEY and CDR2 is SVGEGT in the germline V gene. The CDR3 DNA is TGTGCCAGCAGCCTCTTCGTGGGTAAGAGGGCAGATACGCAGTATTTT. Residues: CASSLFVGKRADTQYF.

This clonotype was seen more than once but under ten times. CDR3 coding DNA: TGTGCCATCAGTGTCACTGACACCGGGGAGCTGTTTTTT. Encoded protein: CAISVTDTGELFF. The chain has TRBV10-3 and TRBJ2-2; D gene unclear. Deletions cut 4 bases from V and 3 bases from J, with 6 bases between. Germline CDR1 and CDR2: ENHRY and SYGVKD. This CDR3 region has 13 residues.

The sample holds a few counts of this clonotype. The chain uses TRBV20-1 and TRBJ2-5, with 8 bases that match TRBD2. After removal of 6 bases from V and 2 bases from J, the junction contained 5 bases not matched to a gene. The CDR3 length is 13 residues. From germline, CDR1 is DFQATT and CDR2 SNEGSKA (reference sequence). CDR3 region: CSADGTRQETQYF. The CDR3 DNA sequence: TGCAGTGCCGATGGGACTAGACAAGAGACCCAGTACTTC.

This chain links TRBV4-2 with TRBJ2-2; 11 bases fit TRBD2. This CDR3 is 18 amino acids long. Trimming at V came to 4 bases and at J to 4 bases, leaving 11 bases not matched to a gene. Germline V gene data show CDR1 as LGHNA and CDR2 as YNFKEQ. The CDR3 DNA sequence: TGTGCCAGCAGCCGGGGCCTAGCGGGAGGAGAGGTCACCGGGGAGCTGTTTTTT. Residues: CASSRGLAGGEVTGELFF.

CDR3 DNA: TGTGCCAGCGGGATAGGGGCAGATACGCAGTATTTT. This codes for CASGIGADTQYF. This rearrangement joins TRBV9 to TRBJ2-3; D possibly corresponds to TRBD1 (5 bases). V lost 7 bases and J lost 4, with 10 bases in between. CDR3 length: 12 amino acids. Germline V gene lookup returns CDR1 SGDLS and CDR2 YYNGEE.

This clonotype occurred a few times. The chain carries TRBV7-2 and TRBJ2-7; 11 nucleotides align to TRBD2. V lost 0 bases and J lost 9; bases outside the gene matches: 4. There are 14 residues in the CDR3. Germline lookup yields CDR1 SGHTA and CDR2 FQGNSA. The CDR3 nucleotides are TGTGCCAGCAGCTTAGCTTTAGCGGGAGGGCTGCAGTACTTC. Protein product: CASSLALAGGLQYF.

This clonotype was found a few times. The DNA of the CDR3 is TGTGCCAGCAGCCGAACAGGGGGCGCGGGCACTGAAGCTTTCTTT. It specifies CASSRTGGAGTEAFF. The chain combines TRBV7-2 with TRBJ1-1; 9 bases align to TRBD1. The CDR3 loop spans 15 amino acids. J lost 4 bases, V lost 5 bases, and 8 bases had no gene match. From germline, CDR1 is SGHTA and CDR2 FQGNSA.

CDR3 protein: CSARDLRGADYEQYF. CDR3 coding DNA: TGCAGTGCTAGAGATCTCCGGGGGGCGGACTACGAGCAGTACTTC. V gene TRBV20-1 combines with J gene TRBJ2-7, with D possibly matching TRBD2 (7 bases). The V end lost 0 bases, the J end lost 3 bases, and 15 bases lay between the germline ends. The germline CDR1 and CDR2 sequences are DFQATT and SNEGSKA (reference sequence). This CDR3 has 15 residues.

The V gene is TRBV27, the J gene TRBJ1-6, with D hard to call. CDR1 and CDR2 from the germline V gene are MNHEY and SMNVEV (reference sequence). The CDR3 sequence is 17 residues long. V was trimmed by 6 bases and J by 7 bases, leaving 22 bases between them. The CDR3 here is CASSPWPAAPGNSPLHF. The CDR3 region has the DNA TGTGCCAGCAGCCCCTGGCCGGCGGCCCCTGGGAATTCACCCCTCCACTTT.

This clonotype was observed a few times. The chain employs TRBV3-1 and TRBJ1-6; the D is unclear. V gave up 4 bases and J gave up 14 bases, with 18 bases separating them. The CDR3 covers 14 residues. The germline CDR1 and CDR2 sequences are LGHDT and YNNKEL (reference sequence). CDR3 DNA sequence: TGTGCCAGCAGCCGAATGGGGAGGATCAAGACCCTCCACTTT. This translates into CASSRMGRIKTLHF. The full variable domain, its missing parts supplied by reference TRBV3-1 and TRBJ1-6, is DTAVSQTPKYLVTQMGNDKSIKCEQNLGHDTMYWYKQDSKKFLKIMFSYNNKELIINETVPNRFSPKSPDKAHLNLHINSLELGDSAVYFCASSRMGRIKTLHFGNGTRLTVT.

J is TRBJ2-1 and V is TRBV2; D ambiguous. The CDR3 has 12 amino acids. CDR1 and CDR2 from the germline V gene are SNHLY and FYNNEI. The V end was cut by 6 bases, the J end by 4 bases, with 7 bases between. The CDR3 DNA follows: TGTGCCAGCAGAAGGGATTACAATGAGCAGTTCTTC. Translating it yields CASRRDYNEQFF.

Regarding this clonotype: The junction differs from germline at one of its ends, possibly a read error. The rearrangement joins TRBV7-2 to TRBJ1-5; possible D gene TRBD1, 5 bases. The CDR3 has 15 amino acids. Germline-derived CDR1 and CDR2 are SGHTA and FQGNSA. The CDR3 DNA sequence: TGTGCCGGCAGCTTAGGAACAAGAGGGGAACAGCCCCAGCATTTT. This sequence encodes CAGSLGTRGEQPQHF.

Ten or more counts support this clonotype. The chain is built from TRBV4-3 and TRBJ2-6; 10 bases fit TRBD1. Germline V CDR1 and CDR2: LGHNA, YSLEER. After removal of 0 bases from V and 0 bases from J, the junction contained 14 bases not matched to a gene. This CDR3 spans 22 amino acids. This CDR3 is CASSQDWTYGTGVFSGANVLTF. CDR3 bases: TGCGCCAGCAGCCAAGATTGGACTTACGGGACAGGGGTTTTCTCTGGGGCCAACGTCCTGACTTTC.

The sample holds a few counts of this clonotype. The rearrangement joins TRBV10-3 to TRBJ1-4; a possible D gene is TRBD1 (6 bases). The V gene lost 2 bases and the J gene lost 7 bases, with 17 bases spanning the gap. CDR3 length: 16 amino acids. Germline values: CDR1 ENHRY, CDR2 SYGVKD. The CDR3 loop reads CAISELNLGGVEKLFF. The DNA of the CDR3 is TGTGCCATCAGTGAGCTAAACCTGGGGGGCGTTGAAAAACTGTTTTTT.

This clonotype was picked up one time. This chain uses TRBV7-9 with TRBJ2-5; 9 positions agree with TRBD2. The DNA matches TRBJ2-1 better at its end, which makes the J call doubtful. The CDR3 has 14 amino acids. CDR1 is SEHNR and CDR2 is FQNEAQ in the germline V gene (reference sequence). CDR3 sequence (DNA): TGTGCCAGCAGGGAGCGGGGGGCAAGGGATGAGCAGTTCTTC. Translation: CASRERGARDEQFF.

The chain has TRBV18 and TRBJ2-5, with D perhaps being TRBD1 or TRBD2 (7 bases each). Germline V gene data show CDR1 as KGHSH and CDR2 as LQKENI. The CDR3 is 18 amino acids. V was pared by 2 bases and J by 3 bases, with 22 bases between. The CDR3 spells CASSPSNRGRGREETQYF. The CDR3 nucleotides read TGTGCCAGCTCACCATCGAATCGCGGCAGGGGGAGGGAAGAGACCCAGTACTTC.

This chain links TRBV29-1 with TRBJ2-5; D could derive from TRBD1 or TRBD2 (6 bases each). CDR3 size: 12 residues. Trimming took off 3 bases at V and 9 bases at J, with 14 bases between the two ends. CDR1 and CDR2 from the germline V gene are SQVTM and ANQGSEA. CDR3 DNA sequence: TGCAGCGTTGACGGAGGGGGAATGGCCCAGTACTTC. It yields the protein CSVDGGGMAQYF.

The chain couples TRBV28 to TRBJ1-4; D might be TRBD1 (5 bases). Deletions cut 7 bases from V and 5 bases from J, with 17 bases between. The CDR3 is 15 amino acids. The germline V gene encodes CDR1 MDHEN and CDR2 SYDVKM. In DNA, the CDR3 is TGTGCCAGCATCGGAGCGGGGGAAAGGAATGAAAAACTGTTTTTT. Amino acid sequence: CASIGAGERNEKLFF. Supplemented by reference TRBV28 and TRBJ1-4, the full variable domain reads DVKVTQSSRYLVKRTGEKVFLECVQDMDHENMFWYRQDPGLGLRLIYFSYDVKMKEKGDIPEGYSVSREKKERFSLILESASTNQTSMYLCASIGAGERNEKLFFGSGTQLSVL.

This clonotype was counted between two and nine times. The chain combines TRBV29-1 with TRBJ2-4; possible D gene TRBD1, 5 bases. The germline CDR1 and CDR2 sequences are SQVTM and ANQGSEA. V gave up 2 bases and J gave up 8 bases, with 16 bases separating them. The CDR3 loop spans 14 amino acids. The DNA for the CDR3 is TGCAGCGTTGAATTCGGCAGGGAAGAACACATTCAGTACTTC. Amino acids: CSVEFGREEHIQYF.

In this sample, this clonotype turned up a few times. V gene TRBV7-9 combines with J gene TRBJ1-3, with D hard to call. Germline lookup yields CDR1 SEHNR and CDR2 FQNEAQ (reference sequence). The CDR3 consists of 14 residues. V lost 5 bases and J lost 1, with 9 bases in between. In DNA, the CDR3 is TGTGCCAGCAGCATGACGGGATCTGGAAACACCATATATTTT. This codes for CASSMTGSGNTIYF.

With regard to this clonotype: The junction and the germline gene differ at one end; a read error may be behind it. The chain uses TRBV6-2 or TRBV6-3 and TRBJ1-1; D possibly corresponds to TRBD1 (6 bases). The CDR3 covers 13 residues. In germline, CDR1 is MNHEY, CDR2 SVGEGT. CDR3 nucleotide sequence: TGTGCCGGCAGTCAGGGGTTGTGGACTGAAGCTTTCTTT. This encodes CAGSQGLWTEAFF.

CDR3 DNA: TGTGCCTCATACGGGACCTCAACTAATGAAAAACTGTTTTTT. Translating it yields CASYGTSTNEKLFF. The chain combines TRBV7-9 with TRBJ1-4, with D tentatively TRBD1 (5 bases). Germline-derived CDR1 and CDR2 are SEHNR and FQNEAQ (reference sequence). The CDR3 is made up of 14 amino acids. V was trimmed by 11 bases and J by 0 bases, leaving 13 bases between them.